This TCR beta chain was recorded in a study of blood T cell repertoires in COVID-19. Study at large: The United States, Italy and Spain supplied acute and convalescent COVID-19 samples. Sample material is recorded as cDNA or gDNA derived from T cells, B-cell-depleted T cells, or PBMCs.

In the original analysis: Amplified reference gene primers provided the basis for estimating nucleated cell counts. Measured with immunoSEQ multiplex PCR; TCRdb has only the in-frame clones, and not every one. D and trimming come from the DNA, and the V and J calls and clone size come from that table. The sample holds approximately 170,000 clones; 83% are singletons and the top ten take 2% to 2.5%. The V segment lost 0 bases and the J segment 2 bases; nucleotides outside the gene matches: 6. The CDR3 sequence is 16 residues long. Germline lookup yields CDR1 SGHNT and CDR2 YYREEE (reference sequence).

This receptor was identified in a woman of 80 years or more with acute or convalescent COVID-19. The genes are TRBV5-4 and TRBJ2-3, with 7 bases identical to TRBD1. Sequencing was performed on peripheral blood. The CDR3 DNA follows: TGTGCCAGCAGCTTGGAGGGGACAGCGAACACAGATACGCAGTATTTT. This codes for CASSLEGTANTDTQYF. The full variable domain, its missing parts supplied by reference TRBV5-4 and TRBJ2-3, is ETGVTQSPTHLIKTRGQQVTLRCSSQSGHNTVSWYQQALGQGPQFIFQYYREEENGRGNFPPRFSGLQFPNYSSELNVNALELDDSALYLCASSLEGTANTDTQYFGPGTRLTVL.